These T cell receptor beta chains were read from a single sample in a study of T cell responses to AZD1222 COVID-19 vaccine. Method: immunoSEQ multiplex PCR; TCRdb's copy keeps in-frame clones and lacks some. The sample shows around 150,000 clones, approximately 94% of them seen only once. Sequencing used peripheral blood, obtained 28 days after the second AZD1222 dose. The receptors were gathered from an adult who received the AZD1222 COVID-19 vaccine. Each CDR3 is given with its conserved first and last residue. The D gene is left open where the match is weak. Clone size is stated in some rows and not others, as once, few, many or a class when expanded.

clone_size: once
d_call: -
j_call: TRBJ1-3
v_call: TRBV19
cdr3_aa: CASVRGGPSSGNTIYF
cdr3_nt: TGTGCCAGTGTAAGAGGAGGGCCCAGCTCTGGAAACACCATATATTTT

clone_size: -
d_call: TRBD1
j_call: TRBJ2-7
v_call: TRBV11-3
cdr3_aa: CASSLGQGISYEQYF
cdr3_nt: TGTGCCAGCAGCTTAGGACAGGGGATCTCCTACGAGCAGTACTTC

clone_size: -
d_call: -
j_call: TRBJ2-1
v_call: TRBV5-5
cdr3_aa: CASSLYRVNEQFF
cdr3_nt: TGTGCCAGCAGCTTGTATAGGGTAAATGAGCAGTTCTTC

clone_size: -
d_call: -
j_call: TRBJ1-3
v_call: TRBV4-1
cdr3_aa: CASSQMGGSGNTIYF
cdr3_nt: TGCGCCAGCAGCCAAATGGGGGGCTCTGGAAACACCATATATTTT

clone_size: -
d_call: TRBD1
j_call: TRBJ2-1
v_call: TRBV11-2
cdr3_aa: CASSSAGGSYNEQFF
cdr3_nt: TGTGCCAGCAGCTCCGCAGGGGGCTCATACAATGAGCAGTTCTTC

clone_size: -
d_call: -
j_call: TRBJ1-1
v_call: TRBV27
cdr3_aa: CASSLGSEAFF
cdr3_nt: TGTGCCAGCAGTTTAGGGAGTGAAGCTTTCTTT

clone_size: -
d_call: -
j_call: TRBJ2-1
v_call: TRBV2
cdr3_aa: CASSDGGASYNEQFF
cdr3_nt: TGTGCCAGCAGTGACGGGGGAGCCTCTTACAATGAGCAGTTCTTC

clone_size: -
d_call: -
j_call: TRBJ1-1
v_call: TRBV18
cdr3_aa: CASSPSRVPEAFF
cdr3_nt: TGTGCCAGCTCACCAAGCAGGGTCCCTGAAGCTTTCTTT

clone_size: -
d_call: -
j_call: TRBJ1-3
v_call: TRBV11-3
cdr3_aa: CASSLTGSGNTIYF
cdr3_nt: TGTGCCAGCAGCTTAACTGGGTCTGGAAACACCATATATTTT

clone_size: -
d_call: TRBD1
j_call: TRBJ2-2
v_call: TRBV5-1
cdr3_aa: CASSLGQGLWTGELFF
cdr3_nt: TGCGCCAGCAGCTTGGGACAGGGGCTTTGGACCGGGGAGCTGTTTTTT

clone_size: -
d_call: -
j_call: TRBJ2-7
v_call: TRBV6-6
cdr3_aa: CASSRTTGEQYF
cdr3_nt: TGTGCCAGCAGTCGCACCACCGGGGAGCAGTACTTC

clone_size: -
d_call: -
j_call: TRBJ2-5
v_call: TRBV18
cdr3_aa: CASSQFVGSQETQYF
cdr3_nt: TGTGCCAGCTCACAATTTGTAGGGAGTCAAGAGACCCAGTACTTC

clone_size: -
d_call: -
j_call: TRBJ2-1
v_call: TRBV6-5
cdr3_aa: CASSPQTNYNEQFF
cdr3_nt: TGTGCCAGCAGTCCTCAGACTAATTACAATGAGCAGTTCTTC

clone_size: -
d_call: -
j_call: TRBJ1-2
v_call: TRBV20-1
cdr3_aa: CSAPYGYTF
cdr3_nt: TGCAGTGCCCCGTATGGCTACACCTTC

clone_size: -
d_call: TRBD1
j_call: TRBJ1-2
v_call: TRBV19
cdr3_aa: CASSLSTGPFYGYTF
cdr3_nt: TGTGCCAGTAGTTTATCGACAGGGCCGTTCTATGGCTACACCTTC

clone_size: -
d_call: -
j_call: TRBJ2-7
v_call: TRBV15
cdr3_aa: CATSNSLGLFYEQYF
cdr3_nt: TGTGCCACCAGCAATAGTTTAGGACTTTTTTACGAGCAGTACTTC

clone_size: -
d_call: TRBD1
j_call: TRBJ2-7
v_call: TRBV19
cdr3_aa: CASSASGTGGYEQYF
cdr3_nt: TGTGCCAGTAGTGCATCCGGGACAGGGGGCTACGAGCAGTACTTC

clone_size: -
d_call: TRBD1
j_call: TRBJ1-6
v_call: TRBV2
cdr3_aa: CASRVDRGNSPLHF
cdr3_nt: TGTGCCAGCAGAGTTGACAGGGGCAATTCACCCCTCCACTTT

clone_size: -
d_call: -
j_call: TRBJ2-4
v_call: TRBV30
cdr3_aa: CAWTYKNIQYF
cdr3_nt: TGTGCCTGGACCTACAAAAACATTCAGTACTTC

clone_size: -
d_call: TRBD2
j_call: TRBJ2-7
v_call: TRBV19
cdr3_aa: CASSIQAGGRYEQYF
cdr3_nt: TGTGCCAGTAGTATACAAGCGGGAGGACGCTACGAGCAGTACTTC

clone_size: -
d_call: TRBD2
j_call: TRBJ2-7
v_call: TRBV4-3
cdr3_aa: CASSQTGLAGYEQYF
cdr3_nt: TGCGCCAGCAGCCAAACGGGACTAGCGGGCTACGAGCAGTACTTC

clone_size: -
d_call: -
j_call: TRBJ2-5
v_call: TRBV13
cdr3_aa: CASSRHGAGQETQYF
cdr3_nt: TGTGCCAGCAGCCGCCACGGTGCGGGGCAAGAGACCCAGTACTTC

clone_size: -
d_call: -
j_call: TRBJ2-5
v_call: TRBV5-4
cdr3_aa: CASSLATSQETQYF
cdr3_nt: TGTGCCAGCAGCTTGGCGACTAGTCAGGAGACCCAGTACTTC

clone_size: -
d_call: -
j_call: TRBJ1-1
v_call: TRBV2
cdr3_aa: CASSRLRNTEAFF
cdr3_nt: TGTGCCAGCAGCCGACTCCGGAACACTGAAGCTTTCTTT